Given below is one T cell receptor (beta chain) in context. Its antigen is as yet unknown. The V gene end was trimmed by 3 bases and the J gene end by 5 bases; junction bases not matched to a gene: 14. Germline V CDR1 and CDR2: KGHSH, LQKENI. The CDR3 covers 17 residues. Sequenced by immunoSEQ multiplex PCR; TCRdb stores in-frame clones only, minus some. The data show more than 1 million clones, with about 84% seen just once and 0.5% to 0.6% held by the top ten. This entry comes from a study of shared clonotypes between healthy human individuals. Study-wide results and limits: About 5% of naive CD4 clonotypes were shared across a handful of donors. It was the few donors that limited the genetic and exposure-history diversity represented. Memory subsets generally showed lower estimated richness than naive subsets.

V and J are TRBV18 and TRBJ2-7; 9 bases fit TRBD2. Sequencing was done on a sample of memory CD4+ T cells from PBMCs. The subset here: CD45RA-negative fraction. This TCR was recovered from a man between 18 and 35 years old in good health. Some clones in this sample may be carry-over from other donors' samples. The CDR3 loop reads CASSPSPGSGSINEQYF. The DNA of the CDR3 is TGTGCCAGCTCACCCTCCCCGGGTAGCGGGAGTATCAACGAGCAGTACTTC.